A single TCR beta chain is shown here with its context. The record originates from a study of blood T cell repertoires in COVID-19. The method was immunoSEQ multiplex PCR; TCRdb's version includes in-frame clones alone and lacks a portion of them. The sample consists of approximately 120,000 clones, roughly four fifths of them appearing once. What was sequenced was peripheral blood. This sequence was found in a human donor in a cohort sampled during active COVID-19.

The CDR3 region has the DNA TGTGCCAGTAGTATAGGGACAGTGCTTGACAATGAGCAGTTCTTC. Translation: CASSIGTVLDNEQFF. The chain links TRBV19 to TRBJ2-1, with TRBD1 as a possible D gene (6 bases). Trimming took 1 base from V and 5 from J, leaving 12 bases between them. There are 15 residues in the CDR3. Germline V gene lookup returns CDR1 LNHDA and CDR2 SQIVND (reference sequence).